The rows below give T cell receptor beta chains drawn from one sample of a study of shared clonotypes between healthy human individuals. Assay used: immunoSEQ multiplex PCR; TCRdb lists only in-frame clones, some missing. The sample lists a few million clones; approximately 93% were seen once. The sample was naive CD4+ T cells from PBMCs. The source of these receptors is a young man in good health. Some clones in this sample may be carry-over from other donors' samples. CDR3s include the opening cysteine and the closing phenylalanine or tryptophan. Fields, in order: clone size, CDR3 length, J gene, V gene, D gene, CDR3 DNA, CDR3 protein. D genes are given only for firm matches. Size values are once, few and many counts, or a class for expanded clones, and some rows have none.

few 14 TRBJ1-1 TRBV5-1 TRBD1 TGCGCCAGCAGCCCGGGACAGCCGAACACTGAAGCTTTCTTT CASSPGQPNTEAFF
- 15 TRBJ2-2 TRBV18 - TGTGCCAGCTCCGCACCGGGGCCGGGAACCGGGGAGCTGTTTTTT CASSAPGPGTGELFF
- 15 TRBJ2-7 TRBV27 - TGTGCCAGCAGTAAGACTATATCCCGCCTTTACGAGCAGTACTTC CASSKTISRLYEQYF
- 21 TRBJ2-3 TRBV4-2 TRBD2 TGTGCCAGCAGCCAAGAAGGGTGGGTGGGACTAGCGGCGCAGAGCACAGATACGCAGTATTTT CASSQEGWVGLAAQSTDTQYF
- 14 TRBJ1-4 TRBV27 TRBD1 TGTGCCAGCAGGCGAGGGACAGGGGGGGAAAAACTGTTTTTT CASRRGTGGEKLFF
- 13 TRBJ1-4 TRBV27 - TGTGCCAGCAGTTCCCCGTGGGGTGAAAAACTGTTTTTT CASSSPWGEKLFF
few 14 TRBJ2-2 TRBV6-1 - TGTGCCAGCAAGTACAGGTGGTGGGCCGGGGAGCTGTTTTTT CASKYRWWAGELFF
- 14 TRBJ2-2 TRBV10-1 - TGCGCCAGCAGTGAGATGAGAGACACCGGGGAGCTGTTTTTT CASSEMRDTGELFF
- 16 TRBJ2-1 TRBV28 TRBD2 TGTGCCAGCGAAACTATTAGCGGGAGGGCCAGTAATGAGCAGTTCTTC CASETISGRASNEQFF
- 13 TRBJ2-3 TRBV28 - TGTGCCAGCAGTTTGTGGGACACAGATACGCAGTATTTT CASSLWDTDTQYF
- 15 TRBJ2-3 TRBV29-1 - TGCAGCGTTCGGCGCGGTGAGGATCCCGGCCGGGCGCAGTATTTT CSVRRGEDPGRAQYF
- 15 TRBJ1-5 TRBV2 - TGTGCCAGCAGTGAGTGGCGGGGGAATAATCAGCCCCAGCATTTT CASSEWRGNNQPQHF
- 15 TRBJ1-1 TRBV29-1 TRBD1 TGCAGCGTTGGGTACAGGGGACCCATGAACACTGAAGCTTTCTTT CSVGYRGPMNTEAFF
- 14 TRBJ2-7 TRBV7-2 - TGTGCCAGCAGCTTAGATCGCCAGATTTACGAGCAGTACTTC CASSLDRQIYEQYF
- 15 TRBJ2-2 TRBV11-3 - TGTGCCAGCAGCTTAGTGGGAGCGGGTAAAGGGGAGCTGTTTTTT CASSLVGAGKGELFF
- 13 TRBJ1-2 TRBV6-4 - TGTGCCAGCATGGGGGCAGTCAACTATGGCTACACCTTC CASMGAVNYGYTF
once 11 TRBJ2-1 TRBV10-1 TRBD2 TGCGCCAGCAGTGCCGGGACTAGCTTCTTCTTC CASSAGTSFFF
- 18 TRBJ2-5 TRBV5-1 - TGCGCCAGCAGCAGCTTACTCCCATCTACTAGTTCCCAAGAGACCCAGTACTTC CASSSLLPSTSSQETQYF
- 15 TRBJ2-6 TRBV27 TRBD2 TGTGCCAGCAGTTTATGGCGGGGGGGGGCCAACGTCCTGACTTTC CASSLWRGGANVLTF
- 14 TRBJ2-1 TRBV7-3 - TGTGCCAGCAGCTTAAATAGGCTCTACAATGAGCAGTTCTTC CASSLNRLYNEQFF
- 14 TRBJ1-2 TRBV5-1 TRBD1 TGCGCCAGCAGCTGGCCTGGGACAGGATATGGCTACACCTTC CASSWPGTGYGYTF
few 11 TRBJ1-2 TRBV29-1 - TGCAGCGTCACGGACAGATATGGCTACACCTTC CSVTDRYGYTF
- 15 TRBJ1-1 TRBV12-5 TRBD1 TGTGCTAGTGGTTTGGACAGGGGTGTGTACACTGAAGCTTTCTTT CASGLDRGVYTEAFF
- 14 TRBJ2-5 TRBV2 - TGTGCCAGCAGGAACCTCGGCAGTCAAGAGACCCAGTACTTC CASRNLGSQETQYF
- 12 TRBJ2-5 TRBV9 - TGTGCCAGCAGCGCGGGTGACTCTACCCAGTACTTC CASSAGDSTQYF
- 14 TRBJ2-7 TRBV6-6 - TGTGCCAGCAGTTACTCACAGGGTCGGTACGAGCAGTACTTC CASSYSQGRYEQYF
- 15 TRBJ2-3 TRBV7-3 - TGTGCCAGCAGCTTAGGCCGAGGGGGCACAGATACGCAGTATTTT CASSLGRGGTDTQYF
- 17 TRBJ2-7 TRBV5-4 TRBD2 TGTGCCAGCAGCACAAGGACTAGCGGGATGGAACCCTACGAGCAGTACTTC CASSTRTSGMEPYEQYF
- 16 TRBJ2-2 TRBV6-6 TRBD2 TGTGCCACCAGTAATAGCGGGAGGACGAACACCGGGGAGCTGTTTTTT CATSNSGRTNTGELFF
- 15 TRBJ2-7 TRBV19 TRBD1 TGTGCCAGTAGTATCCTAGACAGGGGATCCTACGAGCAGTACTTC CASSILDRGSYEQYF
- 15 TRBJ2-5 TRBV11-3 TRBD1 TGTGCCAGCAGCCTTACAGGGGGAGGCTCAGAGACCCAGTACTTC CASSLTGGGSETQYF
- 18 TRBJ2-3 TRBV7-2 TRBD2 TGTGCCAGCAGCTTAACGCGGACTCTAGCGGGAAGGGACGGTACGCAGTATTTT CASSLTRTLAGRDGTQYF
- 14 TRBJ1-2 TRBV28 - TGTGCCAGCAGTTTACCCGGACGGGCCCCCGGCTACACCTTC CASSLPGRAPGYTF
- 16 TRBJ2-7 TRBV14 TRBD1 TGTGCCAGCAGCTCCCAGGGACAGGGGTCTTCCCTCGAGCAGTACTTC CASSSQGQGSSLEQYF
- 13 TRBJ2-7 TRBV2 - TGTGCCAGCAGTGAAGCGAGCAGAGGAGAGCAGTACTTC CASSEASRGEQYF
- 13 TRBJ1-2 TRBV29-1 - TGCAGCGTGCGTCACAGGGACGGCTATGGCTACACCTTC CSVRHRDGYGYTF
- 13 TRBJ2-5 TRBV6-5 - TGTGCCAGCTCCTCAGGGTTGCGGGAGACCCAGTACTTC CASSSGLRETQYF